This TCR beta chain was captured in a study of control samples from healthy donors and cancer patients. Germline V CDR1 and CDR2: LNHDA, SQIVND (reference sequence). This CDR3 spans 16 amino acids. With 7 bases clipped from V and 3 bases from J, the junction kept 12 bases outside the gene matches. Only in-frame clones appear in the TCRdb table, and some are missing; sequencing was by immunoSEQ multiplex PCR. The repertoire includes 400,000 to 500,000 clones, roughly 90% of them detected once, and 5.5% to 8% sits in the top ten. The chain carries TRBV19 and TRBJ2-3; 8 bases agree with TRBD1. The origin of this receptor is a man aged 40-50 years with head and neck cancer. Material: PBMCs. Written as DNA, the CDR3 is TGTGCCAGTAATAAAAACAGGGGGTTATGGACAGATACGCAGTATTTT. As protein: CASNKNRGLWTDTQYF.